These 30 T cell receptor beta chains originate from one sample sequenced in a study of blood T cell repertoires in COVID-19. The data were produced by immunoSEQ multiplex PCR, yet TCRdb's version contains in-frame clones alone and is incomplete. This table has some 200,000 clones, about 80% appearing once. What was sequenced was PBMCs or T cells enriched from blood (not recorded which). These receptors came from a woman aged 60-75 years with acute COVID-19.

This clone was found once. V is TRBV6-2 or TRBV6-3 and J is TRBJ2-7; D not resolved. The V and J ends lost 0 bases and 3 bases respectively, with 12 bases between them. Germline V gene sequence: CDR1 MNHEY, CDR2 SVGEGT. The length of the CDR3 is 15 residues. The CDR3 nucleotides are TGTGCCAGCAGTTACTCAAAATCTAAAGTCTACGAGCAGTACTTC. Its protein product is CASSYSKSKVYEQYF.

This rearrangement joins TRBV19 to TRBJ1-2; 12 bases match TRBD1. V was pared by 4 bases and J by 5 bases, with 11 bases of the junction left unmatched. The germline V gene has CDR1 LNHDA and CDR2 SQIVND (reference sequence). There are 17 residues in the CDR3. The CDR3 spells CASSRESGTGGFYGYTF. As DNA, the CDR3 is TGTGCCAGTAGTAGGGAATCCGGGACAGGGGGCTTTTATGGCTACACCTTC.

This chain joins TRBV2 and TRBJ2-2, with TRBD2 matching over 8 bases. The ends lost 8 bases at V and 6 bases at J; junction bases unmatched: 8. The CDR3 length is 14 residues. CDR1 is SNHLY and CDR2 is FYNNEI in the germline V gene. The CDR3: CASGAGRGAGELFF. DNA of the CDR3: TGTGCCAGCGGCGCCGGGCGGGGGGCCGGGGAGCTGTTTTTT.

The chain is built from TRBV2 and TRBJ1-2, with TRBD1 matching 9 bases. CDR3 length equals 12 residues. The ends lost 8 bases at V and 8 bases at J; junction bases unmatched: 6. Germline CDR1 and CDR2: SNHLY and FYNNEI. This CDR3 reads CASRTGGEGYTF. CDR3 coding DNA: TGTGCCAGCCGCACAGGGGGCGAAGGCTACACCTTC.

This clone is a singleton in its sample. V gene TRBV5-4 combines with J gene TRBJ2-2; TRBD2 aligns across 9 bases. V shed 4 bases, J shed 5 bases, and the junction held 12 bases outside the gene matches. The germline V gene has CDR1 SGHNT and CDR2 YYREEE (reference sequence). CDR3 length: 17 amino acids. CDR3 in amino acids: CASSTRSSGGLTGELFF. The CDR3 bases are TGTGCCAGCAGCACGAGGAGTAGCGGGGGACTAACCGGGGAGCTGTTTTTT.

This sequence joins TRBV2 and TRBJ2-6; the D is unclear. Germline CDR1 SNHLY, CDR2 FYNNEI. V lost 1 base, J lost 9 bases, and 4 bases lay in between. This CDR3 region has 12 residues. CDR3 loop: CASSEGLNVLTF. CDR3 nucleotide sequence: TGTGCCAGCAGTGAAGGGCTCAACGTCCTGACTTTC.

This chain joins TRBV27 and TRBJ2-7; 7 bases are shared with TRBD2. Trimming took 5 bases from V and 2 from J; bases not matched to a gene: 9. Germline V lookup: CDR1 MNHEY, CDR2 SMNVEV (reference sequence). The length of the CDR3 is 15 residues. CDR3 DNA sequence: TGTGCCAGCAGTCCCGAAATAGCGGGCCCCTACGAGCAGTACTTC. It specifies CASSPEIAGPYEQYF.

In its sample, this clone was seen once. CDR3 nucleotides: TGTGCCAGCAGCTTATTAATAGCCTCTGGAAACACCATATATTTT. Amino acids: CASSLLIASGNTIYF. V is TRBV11-2 and J is TRBJ1-3; D is unresolved. The CDR3 consists of 15 residues. The V and J ends lost 2 bases and 0 bases respectively, with 8 bases between them. CDR1 SGHAT and CDR2 FQNNGV come from the germline V gene.

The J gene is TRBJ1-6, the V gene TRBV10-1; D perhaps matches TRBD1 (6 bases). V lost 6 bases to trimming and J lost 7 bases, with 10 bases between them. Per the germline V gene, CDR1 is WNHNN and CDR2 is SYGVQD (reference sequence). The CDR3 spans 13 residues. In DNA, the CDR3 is TGCGCCAGCAGCGGGGGGCTGAATTCACCCCTCCACTTT. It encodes CASSGGLNSPLHF.

As DNA, the CDR3 is TGTGCCAGCAGGGGAACAGGGGGCGATTCACCCCTCCACTTT. Protein product: CASRGTGGDSPLHF. This sequence joins TRBV2 and TRBJ1-6; TRBD1 matches 9 bases. The CDR3 spans 14 residues. Looked up from germline, CDR1 is SNHLY and CDR2 is FYNNEI. The V gene end was trimmed by 6 bases and the J gene end by 8 bases; junction bases not matched to a gene: 5.

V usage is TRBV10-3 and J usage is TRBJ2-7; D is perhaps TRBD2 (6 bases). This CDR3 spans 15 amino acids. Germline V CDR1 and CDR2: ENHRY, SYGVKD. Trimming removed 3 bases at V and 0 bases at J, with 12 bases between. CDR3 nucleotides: TGTGCCATCAGTGAAGGCGGGGCCCTCTCCTACGAGCAGTACGTC. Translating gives CAISEGGALSYEQYV.

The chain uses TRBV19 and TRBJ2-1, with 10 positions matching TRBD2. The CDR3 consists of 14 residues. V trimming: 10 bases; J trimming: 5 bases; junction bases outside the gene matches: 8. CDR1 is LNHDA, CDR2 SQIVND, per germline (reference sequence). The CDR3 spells CAIRTSGADNEQFF. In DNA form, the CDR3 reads TGTGCCATTAGAACTAGCGGGGCTGACAATGAGCAGTTCTTC.

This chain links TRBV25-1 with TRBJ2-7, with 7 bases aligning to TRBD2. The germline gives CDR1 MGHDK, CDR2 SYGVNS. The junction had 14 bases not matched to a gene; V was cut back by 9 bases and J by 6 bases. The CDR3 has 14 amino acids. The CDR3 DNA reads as TGTGCCAGTATTACGGACCGAAGGGAGGGCGAGCAGTACTTC. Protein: CASITDRREGEQYF.

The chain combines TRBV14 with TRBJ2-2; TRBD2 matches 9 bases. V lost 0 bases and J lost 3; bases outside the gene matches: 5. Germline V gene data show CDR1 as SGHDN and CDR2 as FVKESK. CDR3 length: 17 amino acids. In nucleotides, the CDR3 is TGTGCCAGCAGCCAAGAAGCTCGACTAGCGGACACCGGGGAGCTGTTTTTT. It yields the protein CASSQEARLADTGELFF.

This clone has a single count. The CDR3 region is CASSLGTANTGELFF. The CDR3 DNA sequence: TGTGCCAGCAGCCTGGGGACAGCGAACACCGGGGAGCTGTTTTTT. The chain couples TRBV13 to TRBJ2-2, with 7 bases aligning to TRBD1. The V segment lost 5 bases and the J segment 0 bases; nucleotides outside the gene matches: 3. CDR3 length: 15 residues. Germline V gene sequence: CDR1 PRHDT, CDR2 FYEKMQ (reference sequence).

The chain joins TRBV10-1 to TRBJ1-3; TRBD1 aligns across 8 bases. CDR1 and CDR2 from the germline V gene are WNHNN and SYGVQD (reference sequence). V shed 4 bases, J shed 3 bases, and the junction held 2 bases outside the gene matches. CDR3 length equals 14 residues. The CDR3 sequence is CASSVDRVGNTIYF. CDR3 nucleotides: TGCGCCAGCAGTGTGGACAGGGTTGGAAACACCATATATTTT.

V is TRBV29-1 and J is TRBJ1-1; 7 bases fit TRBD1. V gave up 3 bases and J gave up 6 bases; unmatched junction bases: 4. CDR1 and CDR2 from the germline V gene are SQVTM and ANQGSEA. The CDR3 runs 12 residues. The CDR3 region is CSVDRGRAEAFF. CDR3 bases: TGCAGCGTTGATAGGGGGCGAGCTGAAGCTTTCTTT.

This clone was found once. The DNA of the CDR3 is TGTGCCCGGAGGGTCGAGTTTTTGCCCGGAAACACCATATATTTT. Translated, it gives CARRVEFLPGNTIYF. V gene TRBV21-1 combines with J gene TRBJ1-3. TRBV21-1 is listed as a pseudogene. The CDR3 consists of 15 residues.

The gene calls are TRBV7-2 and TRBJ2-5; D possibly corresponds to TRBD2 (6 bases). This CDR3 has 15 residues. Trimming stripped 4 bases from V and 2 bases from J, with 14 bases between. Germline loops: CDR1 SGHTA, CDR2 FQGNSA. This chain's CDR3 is CASSSMPGAQETQYF. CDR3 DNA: TGTGCCAGCAGCTCGATGCCGGGAGCGCAAGAGACCCAGTACTTC. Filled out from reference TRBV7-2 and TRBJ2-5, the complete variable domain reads GAGVSQSPSNKVTEKGKDVELRCDPISGHTALYWYRQSLGQGLEFLIYFQGNSAPDKSGLPSDRFSAERTGGSVSTLTIQRTQQEDSAVYLCASSSMPGAQETQYFGPGTRLLVL.

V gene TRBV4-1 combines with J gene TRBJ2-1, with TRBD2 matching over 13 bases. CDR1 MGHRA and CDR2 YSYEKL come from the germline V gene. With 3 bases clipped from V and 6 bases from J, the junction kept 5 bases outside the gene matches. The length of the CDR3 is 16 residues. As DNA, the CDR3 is TGCGCCAGCAGCCACCTCGGACTAGCGGGAGTCAATGAGCAGTTCTTC. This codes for CASSHLGLAGVNEQFF.

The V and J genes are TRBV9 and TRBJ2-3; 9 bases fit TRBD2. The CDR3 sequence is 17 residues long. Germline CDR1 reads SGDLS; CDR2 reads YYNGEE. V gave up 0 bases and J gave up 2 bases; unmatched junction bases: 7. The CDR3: CASSVAGSGGNTDTQYF. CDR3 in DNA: TGTGCCAGCAGCGTAGCTGGTAGCGGGGGAAACACAGATACGCAGTATTTT.

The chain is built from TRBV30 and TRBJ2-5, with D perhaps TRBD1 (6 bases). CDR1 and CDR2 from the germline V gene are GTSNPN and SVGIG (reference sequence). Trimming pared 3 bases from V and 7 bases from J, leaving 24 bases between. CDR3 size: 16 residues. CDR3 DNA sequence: TGTGCCTGGAGCCGGGCAGGGGCCTCGAGGTTGGGGACCCAGTACTTC. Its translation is CAWSRAGASRLGTQYF.

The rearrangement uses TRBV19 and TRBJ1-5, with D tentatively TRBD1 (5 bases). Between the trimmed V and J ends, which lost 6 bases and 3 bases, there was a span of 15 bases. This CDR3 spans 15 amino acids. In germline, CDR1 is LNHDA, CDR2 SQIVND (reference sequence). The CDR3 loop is CASRYFGGDNQPQHF. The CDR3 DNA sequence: TGTGCCAGTAGATACTTTGGGGGGGACAATCAGCCCCAGCATTTT.

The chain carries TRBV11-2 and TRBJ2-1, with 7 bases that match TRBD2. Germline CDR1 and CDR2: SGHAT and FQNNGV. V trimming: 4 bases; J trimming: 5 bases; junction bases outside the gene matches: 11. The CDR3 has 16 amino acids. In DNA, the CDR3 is TGTGCCAGCAGCTGGGGAGGGCGTGGGGATAACAATGAGCAGTTCTTC. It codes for CASSWGGRGDNNEQFF. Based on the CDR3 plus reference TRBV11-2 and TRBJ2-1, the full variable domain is EAGVAQSPRYKIIEKRQSVAFWCNPISGHATLYWYQQILGQGPKLLIQFQNNGVVDDSQLPKDRFSAERLKGVDSTLKIQPAKLEDSAVYLCASSWGGRGDNNEQFFGPGTRLTVL.

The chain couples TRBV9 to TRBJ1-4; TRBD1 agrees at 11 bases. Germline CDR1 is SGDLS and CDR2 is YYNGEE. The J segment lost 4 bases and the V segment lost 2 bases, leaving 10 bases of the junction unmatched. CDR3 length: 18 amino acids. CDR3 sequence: CASSVGTGGRGVNEKLFF. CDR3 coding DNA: TGTGCCAGCAGCGTCGGGACAGGGGGTAGGGGAGTTAATGAAAAACTGTTTTTT.

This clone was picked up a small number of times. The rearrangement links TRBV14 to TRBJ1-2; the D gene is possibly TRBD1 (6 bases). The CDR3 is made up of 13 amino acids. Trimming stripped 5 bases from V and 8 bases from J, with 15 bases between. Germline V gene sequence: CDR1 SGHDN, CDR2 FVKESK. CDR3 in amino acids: CASSSRTVGGYTF. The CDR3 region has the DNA TGTGCCAGCAGCTCCCGGACAGTTGGGGGCTACACCTTC.

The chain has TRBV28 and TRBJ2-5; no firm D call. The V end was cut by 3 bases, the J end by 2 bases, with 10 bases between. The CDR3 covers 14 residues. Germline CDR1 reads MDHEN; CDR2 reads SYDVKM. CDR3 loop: CASSFVAEQETQYF. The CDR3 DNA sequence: TGTGCCAGCAGTTTCGTGGCAGAACAAGAGACCCAGTACTTC.

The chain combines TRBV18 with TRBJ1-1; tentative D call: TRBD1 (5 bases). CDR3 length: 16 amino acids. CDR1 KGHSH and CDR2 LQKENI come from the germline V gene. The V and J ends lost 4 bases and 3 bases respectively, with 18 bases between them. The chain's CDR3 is CASSLKKGVGDTEAFF. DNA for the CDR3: TGTGCCAGCTCACTGAAAAAAGGGGTCGGAGACACTGAAGCTTTCTTT.

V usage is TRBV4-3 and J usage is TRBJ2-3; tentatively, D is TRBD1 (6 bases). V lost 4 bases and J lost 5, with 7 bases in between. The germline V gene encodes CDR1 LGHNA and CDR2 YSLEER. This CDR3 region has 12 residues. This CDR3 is CASSPDRDTQYF. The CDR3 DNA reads TGCGCCAGCAGCCCGGACAGAGATACGCAGTATTTT.

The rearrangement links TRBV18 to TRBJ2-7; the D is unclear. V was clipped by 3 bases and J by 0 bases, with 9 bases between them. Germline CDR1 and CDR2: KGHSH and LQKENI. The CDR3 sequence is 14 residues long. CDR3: CASSPETVSYEQYV. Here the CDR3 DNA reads TGTGCCAGCTCACCTGAGACTGTCTCCTACGAGCAGTACGTC.